This TCR beta chain derives from a study of shared clonotypes between healthy human individuals. This clone was seen a handful of times. Per the authors' pipeline: Junction-only sequences produced by ImmunoSEQ had no quality scores, so filtering differed. Using immunoSEQ multiplex PCR, the repertoire was profiled, and TCRdb retains in-frame clones only, with some absent. The V and J calls and clone size were taken over from that table, and D and trimming were inferred from the DNA. Found here are some 1 million clones, 65% to 80% of them singletons; the top ten hold roughly 1.4%. The sequencing input was memory CD4+ T cells sorted from blood. As to subset: CD45RA-negative fraction. The source of this sequence is a man aged 18 to 29 in good health.

The CDR3 sequence: CASGLDRASYEQYF. CDR3 DNA: TGTGCCAGCGGGTTGGACAGGGCATCCTACGAGCAGTACTTC. The chain employs TRBV6-1 and TRBJ2-7; 8 nucleotides align to TRBD1. The CDR3 consists of 14 residues. Trimming took 8 bases from V and 1 from J; bases not matched to a gene: 7. CDR1 and CDR2 from the germline V gene are MNHNS and SASEGT.